A selection of T cell receptor beta chains follows, all from one sample in a study of identifying expanded T cells in peripheral blood. The data were produced by immunoSEQ multiplex PCR, yet TCRdb's version contains in-frame clones alone and is incomplete. The table includes approximately 90,000 clones, around 87% detected once. The sequenced sample consisted of blood. The receptors stem from a person aged 18-70 years in good health. The CDR3 runs from the conserved cysteine through the conserved F or W. Each record gives: D gene, clone size, V gene, J gene, CDR3 DNA, CDR3 protein. D genes are given only for firm matches. A row's size may be missing; if present it is once, few, many or a size class.

d_call: .
clone_size: once
v_call: TRBV27
j_call: TRBJ1-5
cdr3_nt: TGTGCCAGCAGTCTAAGGACGGCCGGAACACTGGGGAATCAGCCCCAGCATTTT
cdr3_aa: CASSLRTAGTLGNQPQHF

d_call: .
clone_size: .
v_call: TRBV21-1
j_call: TRBJ2-4
cdr3_nt: TGTTCCCCGGGACAGGGAAACATTCAGTACTTC
cdr3_aa: CSPGQGNIQYF

d_call: .
clone_size: .
v_call: TRBV19
j_call: TRBJ2-1
cdr3_nt: TGTGCCAGTAGGAAGGACTACTACAATGAGCAGTTCTTC
cdr3_aa: CASRKDYYNEQFF

d_call: .
clone_size: .
v_call: TRBV5-1
j_call: TRBJ1-1
cdr3_nt: TGCGCCAGCACCCCCTGGCCGGAGAACACTGAAGCTTTCTTT
cdr3_aa: CASTPWPENTEAFF

d_call: TRBD2
clone_size: .
v_call: TRBV30
j_call: TRBJ2-1
cdr3_nt: TGTGCCTGGAGTGTACTGTGGCGGGGGAACAATGAGCAGTTCTTC
cdr3_aa: CAWSVLWRGNNEQFF

d_call: TRBD1
clone_size: once
v_call: TRBV29-1
j_call: TRBJ1-6
cdr3_nt: TGCAGCGTCCGGACAGGGACGGGCTCACCCCTCCACTTT
cdr3_aa: CSVRTGTGSPLHF

d_call: .
clone_size: .
v_call: TRBV7-9
j_call: TRBJ1-2
cdr3_nt: TGTGCCAGCAGCCTCCTTGGACAGTCGGCCTATGGCTACACCTTC
cdr3_aa: CASSLLGQSAYGYTF

d_call: .
clone_size: once
v_call: TRBV27
j_call: TRBJ1-2
cdr3_nt: TGTGCCAGCAGCCTCACAATTCCTGGCCGGTTAGATGGCTACACCTTC
cdr3_aa: CASSLTIPGRLDGYTF

d_call: .
clone_size: .
v_call: TRBV18
j_call: TRBJ2-7
cdr3_nt: TGTGTCAGCTCACAAAACCGGGACATCGGATTCTACGAGCAGTACTTC
cdr3_aa: CVSSQNRDIGFYEQYF

d_call: .
clone_size: .
v_call: TRBV4-1
j_call: TRBJ1-4
cdr3_nt: TGCGCCAGCAGCCTCATGGTGGTTGAAAAACTGTTTTTT
cdr3_aa: CASSLMVVEKLFF

d_call: .
clone_size: .
v_call: TRBV7-3
j_call: TRBJ2-3
cdr3_nt: TGTGCCAGCAGCTTACTTGGAGTCGGGAGCACAGATACGCAGTATTTT
cdr3_aa: CASSLLGVGSTDTQYF

d_call: .
clone_size: .
v_call: TRBV21-1
j_call: TRBJ1-3
cdr3_nt: TGTGCCAGCAACAGTAGGAGGGGGGGTGACACCATATATTTT
cdr3_aa: CASNSRRGGDTIYF

d_call: TRBD1
clone_size: .
v_call: TRBV25-1
j_call: TRBJ2-2
cdr3_nt: TGTGCCAGCAGTGAAGCGGACAGGGGTAGGACCGGGGAGCTGTTTTTT
cdr3_aa: CASSEADRGRTGELFF

d_call: .
clone_size: .
v_call: TRBV5-4
j_call: TRBJ1-1
cdr3_nt: TGTGCCAGCAGCCGGCAGTTATATATGAACACTGAAGCTTTCTTT
cdr3_aa: CASSRQLYMNTEAFF

d_call: .
clone_size: .
v_call: TRBV6-5
j_call: TRBJ2-1
cdr3_nt: TGTGCCAGCAGGAAGAGTATTAGCTCCTACAATGAGCAGTTCTTC
cdr3_aa: CASRKSISSYNEQFF

d_call: TRBD1
clone_size: .
v_call: TRBV5-1
j_call: TRBJ1-2
cdr3_nt: TGCGCCAGCAGCCCCACAACGGGGGACAGGGTCTATGGCTACACCTTC
cdr3_aa: CASSPTTGDRVYGYTF

d_call: .
clone_size: .
v_call: TRBV29-1
j_call: TRBJ1-3
cdr3_nt: TGCAGCGTTGAAGGGCGGGGAAACACCATATATTTT
cdr3_aa: CSVEGRGNTIYF

d_call: TRBD2
clone_size: .
v_call: TRBV30
j_call: TRBJ2-5
cdr3_nt: TGTGCCGGGACTAGCGGGGGAAACACAGAGACCCAGTACTTC
cdr3_aa: CAGTSGGNTETQYF

d_call: .
clone_size: .
v_call: TRBV5-8
j_call: TRBJ2-2
cdr3_nt: TGTGCCAGCAGCTTATCGTTCGGGGCCTGGACCGGGGAGCTGTTTTTT
cdr3_aa: CASSLSFGAWTGELFF

d_call: TRBD1
clone_size: .
v_call: TRBV19
j_call: TRBJ2-2
cdr3_nt: TGTGCCACCCGACAGGGGGACGTAAACACCGGGGAGCTGTTTTTT
cdr3_aa: CATRQGDVNTGELFF

d_call: .
clone_size: .
v_call: TRBV6-5
j_call: TRBJ2-6
cdr3_nt: TGTGCCGCTAGTAGAGGGGCTTCTGGGGCCAACGTCCTGACTTTC
cdr3_aa: CAASRGASGANVLTF

d_call: .
clone_size: few
v_call: TRBV7-9
j_call: TRBJ1-2
cdr3_nt: TGTGCCAGCAGCTCTACGGGGCTTCCGCGAGGCTACACCTTC
cdr3_aa: CASSSTGLPRGYTF

d_call: .
clone_size: .
v_call: TRBV6-1
j_call: TRBJ1-2
cdr3_nt: TGTGCCAGCACAAGTGGGGATACAACTAACTATGGCTACACCTTC
cdr3_aa: CASTSGDTTNYGYTF

d_call: .
clone_size: .
v_call: TRBV4-1
j_call: TRBJ2-6
cdr3_nt: TGCGCCAGCACCCCTACAGGGACCTCTGGGGCCAACGTCCTGACTTTC
cdr3_aa: CASTPTGTSGANVLTF

d_call: .
clone_size: .
v_call: TRBV13
j_call: TRBJ1-1
cdr3_nt: TGTGCCAGCAGCCACCCACACCCCAGACGGATTGCCGCTGCGAACACTGAAGCTTTCTTT
cdr3_aa: CASSHPHPRRIAAANTEAFF

d_call: .
clone_size: .
v_call: TRBV18
j_call: TRBJ2-7
cdr3_nt: TGTGCCAGCTCACCACTTGGCGGAAGGCAGTACTTC
cdr3_aa: CASSPLGGRQYF

d_call: .
clone_size: .
v_call: TRBV6-1
j_call: TRBJ1-5
cdr3_nt: TGTGCCAGCAGTGAAGCATGGGGCCAGCCCCAGCATTTT
cdr3_aa: CASSEAWGQPQHF

d_call: .
clone_size: .
v_call: TRBV20-1
j_call: TRBJ1-1
cdr3_nt: TGCAGTGCTAGGTTGAACACTGAAGCTTTCTTT
cdr3_aa: CSARLNTEAFF

d_call: .
clone_size: .
v_call: TRBV6-5
j_call: TRBJ1-2
cdr3_nt: TGTGCCAGCAGCTCAGGCCGGGGTCGGGGCTACACCTTC
cdr3_aa: CASSSGRGRGYTF

d_call: .
clone_size: .
v_call: TRBV10-2
j_call: TRBJ1-4
cdr3_nt: TGCGCCAGCAGGGGGCAAGAAAAACTGTTTTTT
cdr3_aa: CASRGQEKLFF

d_call: .
clone_size: .
v_call: TRBV29-1
j_call: TRBJ2-1
cdr3_nt: TGCAGCGTAAGTAGTGAGCAGTTCTTC
cdr3_aa: CSVSSEQFF

d_call: .
clone_size: .
v_call: TRBV6-1
j_call: TRBJ1-5
cdr3_nt: TGTGCCAGCAGTGAAGCGCCGGCAGGCCTCAATCAGCCCCAGCATTTT
cdr3_aa: CASSEAPAGLNQPQHF

d_call: .
clone_size: once
v_call: TRBV6-1
j_call: TRBJ2-3
cdr3_nt: TGTGCCAGCCCCCAGGGTTATACGCAGTATTTT
cdr3_aa: CASPQGYTQYF